The following is a T cell receptor beta chain sequence with its context. Each CDR3 protein gets one entry after TCRdb re-called the 5' RACE reads with MiXCR. In the table there are 200,000 to 300,000 distinct CDR3 sequences, over 9% of which are singletons. The source of the sample is a study of T-cell memory formation after mild COVID-19. Germline CDR1 is SGHRS and CDR2 is YFSETQ. Trimming removed 0 bases from V and 9 bases from J, with 16 bases in between. The CDR3 runs to 16 residues. This chain connects TRBV5-1 to TRBJ1-6; D gene ambiguous. The sequence came from a man aged 18 to 29 who had mild COVID-19 (a few samples of this study predate the infection). Cell type and time point are not known. The sequencing sample was made of PBMCs or a T cell subset sorted from them (not recorded which). CDR3 DNA: TGCGCCAGCAGCTTGGTTGCAGCCTCTAGTGGTTCACCCCTCCACTTT. Translation gives CASSLVAASSGSPLHF.